This T cell receptor beta chain originates from a study of response to subunit inactivated influenza vaccine. As for this clonotype: Its antigen is as yet unknown.

This CDR3 is built from 16 residues. Per the germline V gene, CDR1 is MNHEY and CDR2 is SMNVEV (reference sequence). V lost 5 bases and J lost 4; bases outside the gene matches: 9. The study, taken as a whole, reports: New T cells are recruited in small numbers by each seasonal influenza vaccination, according to the authors' suggestion.

TCRdb reprocessed the RT-PCR reads via MiXCR and lists one record per CDR3 protein. The profile shows around 750,000 distinct CDR3 sequences, over 20% of them singletons. The chain carries TRBV27 and TRBJ2-5; 11 bases fit TRBD2. The clonotype was recovered from a man aged 45-65 years who received an inactivated influenza vaccine. The sample in question was PBMCs from blood, obtained around 5 days after vaccination. The CDR3 nucleotides read TGTGCCAGCAGTCCCTATAGCGGGGGGGCCCGAGAGACCCAGTACTTC. Translation: CASSPYSGGARETQYF.